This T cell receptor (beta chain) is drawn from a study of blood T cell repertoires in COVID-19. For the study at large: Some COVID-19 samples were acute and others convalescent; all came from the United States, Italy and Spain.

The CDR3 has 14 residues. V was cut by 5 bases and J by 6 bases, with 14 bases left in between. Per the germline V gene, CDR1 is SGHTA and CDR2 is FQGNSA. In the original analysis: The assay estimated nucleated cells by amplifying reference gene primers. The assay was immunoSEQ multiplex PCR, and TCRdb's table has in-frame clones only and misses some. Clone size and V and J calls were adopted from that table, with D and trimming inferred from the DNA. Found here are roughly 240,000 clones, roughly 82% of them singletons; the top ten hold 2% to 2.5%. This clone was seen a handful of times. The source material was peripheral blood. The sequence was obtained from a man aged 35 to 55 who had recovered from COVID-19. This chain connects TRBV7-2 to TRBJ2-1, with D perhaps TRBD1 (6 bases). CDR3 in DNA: TGTGCCAGCAGCAAACAGGGTTTGGGCAATGAGCAGTTCTTC. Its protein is CASSKQGLGNEQFF.